This T cell receptor (beta chain) was sequenced in a study of coeliac disease. Study-wide results and caveats: The authors considered this approach unsuitable for unbiased detection of gliadin-specific T cells.

The germline V gene encodes CDR1 LNHNV and CDR2 YYDKDF (reference sequence). The CDR3 covers 13 residues. V was pared by 3 bases and J by 6 bases, with 9 bases between. TCRdb's table, derived via immunoSEQ multiplex PCR, lists solely in-frame clones and lacks some. Here the sample spans more than 5,500 clones, about 67% being singletons. Each fraction contributed one 500,000-cell aliquot for sequencing. With respect to this clone: Its specificity is not known.

Sequencing was carried out using lymphocytes from the gut lamina propria. The sequence derives from a man aged 70-80 years with active celiac disease. The chain recombines TRBV15 with TRBJ2-1; D remains unclear. The CDR3 protein is CATSSPPINEQFF. The CDR3 DNA sequence: TGTGCCACCAGCAGCCCCCCCATCAATGAGCAGTTCTTC.